This T cell receptor (beta chain) was captured by sequencing in a study of CD8 T cells in Susac syndrome. Random hexamers were used to reverse transcribe the RNA input (about 0.45 to 1 ug). TCR beta CDR3 was amplified by immunoSEQ multiplex PCR. This amplification extended across 54 Vbeta and 13 Jbeta segments. One entry per CDR3 protein results from TCRdb running MiXCR on the immunoSEQ multiplex PCR reads. The sample carries 120,000 or so distinct CDR3 sequences, approximately 93% recorded once. CD8+ and CD4+ T cells circulating in blood were sequenced for TCR beta. The CD8+ and CD4+ T cells were negatively isolated, with the TEMRA cells enriched by FACS. Germline V gene sequence: CDR1 MNHNY, CDR2 SVGAGI (reference sequence). V lost 2 bases, J lost 6 bases, and 7 bases lay in between. The length of the CDR3 is 12 residues.

Specimen: CD4+ T cells from PBMCs. This clonotype originated in a human donor with multiple sclerosis. The V gene is TRBV6-6, the J gene TRBJ2-5, with D hard to call. CDR3: CASSYLPQTQYF. In nucleotides, the CDR3 is TGTGCCAGCAGTTACCTCCCCCAGACCCAGTACTTC.